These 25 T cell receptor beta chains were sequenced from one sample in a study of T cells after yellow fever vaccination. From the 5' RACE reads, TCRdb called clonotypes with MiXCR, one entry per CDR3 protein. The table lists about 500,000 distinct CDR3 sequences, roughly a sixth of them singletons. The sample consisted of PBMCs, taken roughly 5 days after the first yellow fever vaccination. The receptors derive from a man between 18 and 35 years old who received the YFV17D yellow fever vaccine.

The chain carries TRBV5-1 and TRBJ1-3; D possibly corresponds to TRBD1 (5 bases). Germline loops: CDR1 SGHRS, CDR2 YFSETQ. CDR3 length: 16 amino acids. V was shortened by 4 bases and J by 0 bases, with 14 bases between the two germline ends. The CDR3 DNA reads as TGCGCCAGCAGCCCAGGAGACAGAGCCTCTGGAAACACCATATATTTT. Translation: CASSPGDRASGNTIYF. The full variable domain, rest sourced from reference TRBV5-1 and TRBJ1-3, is KAGVTQTPRYLIKTRGQQVTLSCSPISGHRSVSWYQQTPGQGLQFLFEYFSETQRNKGNFPGRFSGRQFSNSRSEMNVSTLELGDSALYLCASSPGDRASGNTIYFGEGSWLTVV.

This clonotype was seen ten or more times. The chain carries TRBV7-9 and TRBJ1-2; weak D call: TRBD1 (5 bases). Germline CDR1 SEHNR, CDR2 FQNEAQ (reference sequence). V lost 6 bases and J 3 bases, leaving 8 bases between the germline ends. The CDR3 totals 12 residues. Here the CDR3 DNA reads TGTGCCAGCAGTCCCAGGGACTATGGCTACACCTTC. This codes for CASSPRDYGYTF.

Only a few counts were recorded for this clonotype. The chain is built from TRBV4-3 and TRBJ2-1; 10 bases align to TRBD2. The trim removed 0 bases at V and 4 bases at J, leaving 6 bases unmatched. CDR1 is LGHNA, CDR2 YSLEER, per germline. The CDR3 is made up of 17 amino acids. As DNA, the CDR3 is TGCGCCAGCAGCCAAGATTTGGTAGCGGGGGGATACAATGAGCAGTTCTTC. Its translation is CASSQDLVAGGYNEQFF.

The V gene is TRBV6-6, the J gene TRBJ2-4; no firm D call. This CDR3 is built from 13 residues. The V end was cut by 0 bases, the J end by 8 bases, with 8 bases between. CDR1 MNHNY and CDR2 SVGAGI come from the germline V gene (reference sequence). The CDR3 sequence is CASSYSNLYIQYF. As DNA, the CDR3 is TGTGCCAGCAGTTACTCGAACTTGTACATTCAGTACTTC.

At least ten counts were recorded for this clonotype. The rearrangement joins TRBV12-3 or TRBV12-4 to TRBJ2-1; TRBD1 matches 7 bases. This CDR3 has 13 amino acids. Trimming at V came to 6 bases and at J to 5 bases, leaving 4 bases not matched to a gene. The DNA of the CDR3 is TGTGCCAGCAGAAGGACAGGCAACAATGAGCAGTTCTTC. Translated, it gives CASRRTGNNEQFF.

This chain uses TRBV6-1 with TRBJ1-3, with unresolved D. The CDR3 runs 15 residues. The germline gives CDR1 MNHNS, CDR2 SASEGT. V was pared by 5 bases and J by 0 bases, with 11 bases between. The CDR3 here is CASSPDILSGNTIYF. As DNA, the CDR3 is TGTGCCAGCAGTCCCGATATACTCTCTGGAAACACCATATATTTT.

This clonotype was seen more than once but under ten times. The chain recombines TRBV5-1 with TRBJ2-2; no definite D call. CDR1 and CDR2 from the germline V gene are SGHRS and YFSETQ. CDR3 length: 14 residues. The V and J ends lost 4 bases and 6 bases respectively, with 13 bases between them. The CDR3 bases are TGCGCCAGCAGCCCACCCCCGAGGTCCGGGGAGCTGTTTTTT. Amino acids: CASSPPPRSGELFF.

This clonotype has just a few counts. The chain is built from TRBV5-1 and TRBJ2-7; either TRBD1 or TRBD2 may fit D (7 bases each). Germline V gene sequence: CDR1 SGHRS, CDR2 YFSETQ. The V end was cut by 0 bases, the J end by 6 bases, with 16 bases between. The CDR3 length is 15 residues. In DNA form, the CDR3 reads TGCGCCAGCAGCTTGGGGACAGGTTGGACTAGCGAGCAGTACTTC. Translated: CASSLGTGWTSEQYF.

CDR3 DNA: TGCGCCAGCAGCCAAGATGACGGGGGGGGCCGTATTAACGGGGAGCTGTTTTTT. It specifies CASSQDDGGGRINGELFF. The V gene is TRBV4-3, the J gene TRBJ2-2, with TRBD2 matching 8 bases. CDR1 and CDR2 (germline): LGHNA, YSLEER. This CDR3 comprises 18 residues. V was clipped by 0 bases and J by 7 bases; unmatched bases: 13.

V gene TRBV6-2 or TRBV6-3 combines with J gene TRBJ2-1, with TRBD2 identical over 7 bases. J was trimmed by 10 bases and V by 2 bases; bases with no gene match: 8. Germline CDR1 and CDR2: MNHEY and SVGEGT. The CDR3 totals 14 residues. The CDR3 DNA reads TGTGCCAGCAGTTACCCCCTGGGGGGGACCGAGCAGTTCTTC. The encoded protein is CASSYPLGGTEQFF.

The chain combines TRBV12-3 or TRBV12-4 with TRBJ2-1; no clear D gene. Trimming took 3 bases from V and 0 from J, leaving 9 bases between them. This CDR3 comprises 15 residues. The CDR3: CASSLLPSSYNEQFF. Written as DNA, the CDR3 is TGTGCCAGCAGTTTGCTCCCCAGCTCCTACAATGAGCAGTTCTTC.

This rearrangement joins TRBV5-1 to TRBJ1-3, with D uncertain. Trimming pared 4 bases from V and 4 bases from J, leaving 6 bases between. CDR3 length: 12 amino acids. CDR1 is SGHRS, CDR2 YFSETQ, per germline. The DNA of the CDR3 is TGCGCCAGCAGCCCTATGGGAAACACCATATATTTT. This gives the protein CASSPMGNTIYF.

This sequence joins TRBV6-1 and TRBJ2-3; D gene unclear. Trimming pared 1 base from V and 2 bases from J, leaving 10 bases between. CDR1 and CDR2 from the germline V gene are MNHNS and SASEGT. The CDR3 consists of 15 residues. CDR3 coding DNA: TGTGCCAGCAGTGAAGGCGGCTACTACACAGATACGCAGTATTTT. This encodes CASSEGGYYTDTQYF.

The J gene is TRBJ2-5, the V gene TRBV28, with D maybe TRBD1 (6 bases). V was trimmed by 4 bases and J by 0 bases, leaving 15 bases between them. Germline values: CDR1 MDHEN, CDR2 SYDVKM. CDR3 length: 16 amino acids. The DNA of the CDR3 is TGTGCCAGCAGTTACGCTGGGGCAGGGGACCAAGAGACCCAGTACTTC. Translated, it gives CASSYAGAGDQETQYF.

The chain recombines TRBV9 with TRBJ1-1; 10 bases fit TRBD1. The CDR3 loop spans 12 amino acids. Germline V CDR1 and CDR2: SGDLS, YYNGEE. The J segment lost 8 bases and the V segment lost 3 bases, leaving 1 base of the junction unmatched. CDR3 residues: CASSGDRGEAFF. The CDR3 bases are TGTGCCAGCAGCGGGGACAGGGGCGAAGCTTTCTTT.

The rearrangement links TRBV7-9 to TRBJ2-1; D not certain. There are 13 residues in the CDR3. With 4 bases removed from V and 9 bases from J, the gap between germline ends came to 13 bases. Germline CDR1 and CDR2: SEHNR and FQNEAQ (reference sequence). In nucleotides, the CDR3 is TGTGCCAGCAGCTCCTCGTCGTCAGGTGAGCAGTTCTTC. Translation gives CASSSSSSGEQFF.

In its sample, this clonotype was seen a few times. CDR3 DNA sequence: TGTGCCAGCAGTTTAGAGGGGGGCGAGGAGCTGTTTTTT. This codes for CASSLEGGEELFF. The chain combines TRBV12-3 or TRBV12-4 with TRBJ2-2; D is possibly TRBD1 or TRBD2 (6 bases each). The CDR3 loop spans 13 amino acids. Trimming took off 1 base at V and 10 bases at J, with 10 bases between the two ends.

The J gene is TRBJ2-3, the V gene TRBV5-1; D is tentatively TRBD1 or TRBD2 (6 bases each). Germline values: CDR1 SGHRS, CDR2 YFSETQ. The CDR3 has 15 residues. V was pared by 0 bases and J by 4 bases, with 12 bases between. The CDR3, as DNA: TGCGCCAGCAGCTTGGGTGGGGGGACATCAGATACGCAGTATTTT. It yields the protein CASSLGGGTSDTQYF. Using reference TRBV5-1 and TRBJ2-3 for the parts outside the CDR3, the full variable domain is KAGVTQTPRYLIKTRGQQVTLSCSPISGHRSVSWYQQTPGQGLQFLFEYFSETQRNKGNFPGRFSGRQFSNSRSEMNVSTLELGDSALYLCASSLGGGTSDTQYFGPGTRLTVL.

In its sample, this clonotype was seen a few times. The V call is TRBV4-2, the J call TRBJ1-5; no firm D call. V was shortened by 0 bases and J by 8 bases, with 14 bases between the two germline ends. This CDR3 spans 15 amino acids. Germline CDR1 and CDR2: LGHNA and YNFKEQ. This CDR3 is CASSQDEGIQKPQHF. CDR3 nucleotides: TGTGCCAGCAGCCAAGATGAGGGAATCCAAAAGCCCCAGCATTTT.

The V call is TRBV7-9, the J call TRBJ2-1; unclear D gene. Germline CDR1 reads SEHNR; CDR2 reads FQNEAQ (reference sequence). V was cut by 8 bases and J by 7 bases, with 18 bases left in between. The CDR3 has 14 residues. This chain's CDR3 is CASAPMTAVNEQFF. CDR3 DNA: TGTGCCAGCGCCCCGATGACGGCTGTTAATGAGCAGTTCTTC.

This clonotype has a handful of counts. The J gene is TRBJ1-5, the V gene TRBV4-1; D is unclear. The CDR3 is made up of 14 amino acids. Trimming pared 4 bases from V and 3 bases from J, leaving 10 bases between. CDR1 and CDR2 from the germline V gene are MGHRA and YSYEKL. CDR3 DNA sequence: TGCGCCAGCAGCCCCGGGCCCCTCAATCAGCCCCAGCATTTT. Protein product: CASSPGPLNQPQHF.

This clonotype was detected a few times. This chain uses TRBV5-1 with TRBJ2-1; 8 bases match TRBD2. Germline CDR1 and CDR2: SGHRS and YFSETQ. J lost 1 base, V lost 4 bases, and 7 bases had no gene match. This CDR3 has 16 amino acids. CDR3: CASSPYPGGSYNEQFF. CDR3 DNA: TGCGCCAGCAGCCCCTACCCGGGGGGGTCCTACAATGAGCAGTTCTTC. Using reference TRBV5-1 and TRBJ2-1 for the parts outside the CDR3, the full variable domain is KAGVTQTPRYLIKTRGQQVTLSCSPISGHRSVSWYQQTPGQGLQFLFEYFSETQRNKGNFPGRFSGRQFSNSRSEMNVSTLELGDSALYLCASSPYPGGSYNEQFFGPGTRLTVL.

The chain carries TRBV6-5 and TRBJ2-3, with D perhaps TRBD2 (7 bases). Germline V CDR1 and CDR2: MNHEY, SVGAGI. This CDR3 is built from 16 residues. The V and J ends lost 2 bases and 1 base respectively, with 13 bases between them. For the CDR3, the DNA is TGTGCCAGCAGTTACGGGCTGCGGGGGCGCACAGATACGCAGTATTTT. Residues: CASSYGLRGRTDTQYF.

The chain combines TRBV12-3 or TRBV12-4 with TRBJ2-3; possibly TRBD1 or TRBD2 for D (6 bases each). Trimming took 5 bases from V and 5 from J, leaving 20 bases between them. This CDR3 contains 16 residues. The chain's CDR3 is CASSPPRGLGRDTQYF. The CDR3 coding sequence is TGTGCCAGCAGTCCGCCCCGGGGGCTGGGGAGAGATACGCAGTATTTT.

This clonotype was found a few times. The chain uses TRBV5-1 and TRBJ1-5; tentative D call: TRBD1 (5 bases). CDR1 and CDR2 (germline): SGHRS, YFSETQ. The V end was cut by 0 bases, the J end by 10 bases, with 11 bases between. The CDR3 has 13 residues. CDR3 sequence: CASSLEEGTPQHF. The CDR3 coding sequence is TGCGCCAGCAGCTTGGAAGAGGGGACCCCCCAGCATTTT.